A selection of T cell receptor beta chains follows, all from one sample in a study of beta chain features in type 1 diabetes. The assay was immunoSEQ multiplex PCR, and TCRdb's table has in-frame clones only and misses some. The sample includes approximately 250,000 clones, over 7.5% of them seen just once. The sequenced material came from naive CD4+ T cells from blood. The receptors come from a woman aged 18-29 years in good health. Both conserved end residues are part of each CDR3.

v_call,j_call,cdr3_aa
TRBV28,TRBJ1-1,CASRGPGGGNTEAFF
TRBV30,TRBJ1-6,CAWRITYRGNNSPLHF
TRBV18,TRBJ2-1,CASSPLAGFLNEQFF
TRBV29-1,TRBJ2-1,CSVLRTSGFNEQFF
TRBV18,TRBJ2-3,CASSPGQGAIDTQYF
TRBV5-1,TRBJ2-7,CASSLVGGSYEQYF
TRBV7-9,TRBJ2-1,CASSEGGYNEQFF
TRBV5-1,TRBJ2-3,CASSLGRGTDTQYF
TRBV5-4,TRBJ1-4,CASSQANFGTNEKLFF
TRBV7-9,TRBJ2-3,CASSLAGGPGDTQYF